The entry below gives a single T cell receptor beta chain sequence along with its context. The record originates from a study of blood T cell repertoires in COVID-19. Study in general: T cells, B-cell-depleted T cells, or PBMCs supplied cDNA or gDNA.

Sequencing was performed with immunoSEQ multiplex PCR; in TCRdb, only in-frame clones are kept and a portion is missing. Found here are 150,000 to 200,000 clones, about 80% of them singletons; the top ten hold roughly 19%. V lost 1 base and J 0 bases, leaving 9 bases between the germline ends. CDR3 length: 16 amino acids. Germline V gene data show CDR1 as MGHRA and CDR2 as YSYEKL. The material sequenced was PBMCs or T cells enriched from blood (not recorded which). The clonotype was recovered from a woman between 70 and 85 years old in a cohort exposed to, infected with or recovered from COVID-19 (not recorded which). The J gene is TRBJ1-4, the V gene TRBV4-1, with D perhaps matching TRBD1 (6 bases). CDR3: CASSQGTVATNEKLFF. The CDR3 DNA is TGCGCCAGCAGCCAAGGGACAGTTGCAACTAATGAAAAACTGTTTTTT.